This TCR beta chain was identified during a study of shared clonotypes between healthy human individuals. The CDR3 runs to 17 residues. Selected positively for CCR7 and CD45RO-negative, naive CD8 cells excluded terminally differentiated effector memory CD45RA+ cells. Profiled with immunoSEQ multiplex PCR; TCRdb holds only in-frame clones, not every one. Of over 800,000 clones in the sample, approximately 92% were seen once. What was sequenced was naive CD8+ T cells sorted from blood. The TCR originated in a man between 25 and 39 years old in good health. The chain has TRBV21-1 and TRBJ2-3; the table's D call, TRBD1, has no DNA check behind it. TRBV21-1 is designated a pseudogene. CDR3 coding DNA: TGTGCCAGCAGCAAGACCCCGGGACAGGGAGCGAAAGATACGCAGTATTTT. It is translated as CASSKTPGQGAKDTQYF.